This T cell receptor beta chain was documented in a study of shared clonotypes between healthy human individuals. Overall study: The donor pool was made up of two women and three men aged 18 to 49. Study results and caveats: It was anticipated that sequencing depth would influence how many clonotypes donors shared.

On this clone: Antigen specificity is unknown.

Assay execution proceeded at the deep level. An even split of each subset's genomic DNA across several immunoSEQ plates was performed. Here immunoSEQ multiplex PCR was the method, and the copy in TCRdb shows in-frame clones only, minus some. The table includes hundreds of thousands of clones, approximately 79% detected once. V lost 0 bases, J lost 4 bases, and 15 bases lay in between. The germline CDR1 and CDR2 sequences are MGHRA and YSYEKL. The CDR3 extends over 16 amino acids. Sequenced sample: memory CD4+ T cells sorted from blood. Subset: CD45RA-negative fraction. The clonotype originates from a woman in her twenties or thirties in good health. The V gene is TRBV4-1, the J gene TRBJ1-2; the D gene is possibly TRBD1 (6 bases). The CDR3 region has the DNA TGCGCCAGCAGCCAAGACCACTCAGCAGGGGTCTATGGCTACACCTTC. It translates to CASSQDHSAGVYGYTF.